The rows below give T cell receptor beta chains drawn from one sample of a study of shared clonotypes between healthy human individuals. Clones were sequenced by immunoSEQ multiplex PCR, and TCRdb holds only the in-frame ones, with some missing. The table includes some 1.5 million clones, roughly 97% detected once. The sequenced sample was naive CD4+ T cells sorted from blood. These receptors were taken from a young man in good health. The CDR3 runs from the conserved cysteine through the conserved F or W. Fields, in order: V gene, J gene, CDR3 protein.

>TRBV28|TRBJ2-7
CASSLGVGGEQYF
>TRBV2|TRBJ1-2
CASRSGTGELSNYGYTF
>TRBV19|TRBJ2-2
CASREPDRRRGRELFF
>TRBV6-5|TRBJ2-3
CASSYSPSGRVDTQYF
>TRBV15|TRBJ2-1
CATSRFIPLAGNSEQFF
>TRBV30|TRBJ1-4
CACLNKGEKLFF
>TRBV4-1|TRBJ2-7
CASSQEEKRNNYEQYF
>TRBV11-3|TRBJ2-1
CASSLAGSSYNEQFF
>TRBV2|TRBJ1-3
CATRAISGNTIYF
>TRBV10-1|TRBJ2-7
CASSEGTGIYEQYF
>TRBV11-2|TRBJ2-1
CASSLVGSSGWQFF
>TRBV29-1|TRBJ2-7
CSGKGLAGNEQYF
>TRBV28|TRBJ2-7
CASSLIRPSYEQYF
>TRBV5-4|TRBJ2-2
CASSLARRQPNTGELFF
>TRBV18|TRBJ2-1
CASSPRVSGSSYNEQFF
>TRBV18|TRBJ1-5
CASSTLMGYEQPQHF
>TRBV20-1|TRBJ2-3
CSARSTDTQYF
>TRBV7-2|TRBJ1-3
CASSLWPTIYF
>TRBV9|TRBJ1-1
CASSVSPTGITEAFF
>TRBV9|TRBJ2-1
CASSVGGIYNEQFF
>TRBV5-6|TRBJ2-1
CASSPRTGGDEQFF
>TRBV10-2|TRBJ2-2
CASSRDSTGELFF
>TRBV9|TRBJ2-7
CASSVAARGEQYF
>TRBV27|TRBJ1-1
CASSLSAYLIDTEAFF
>TRBV7-2|TRBJ1-2
CASSLGTGGYTF
>TRBV11-2|TRBJ2-1
CASSLTVIAGGDNEQFF
>TRBV19|TRBJ1-5
CASSLLVGYNQPQHF
>TRBV10-3|TRBJ1-2
CAISDLGNRGGYTF
>TRBV18|TRBJ2-5
CASSPAGLAVLETQYF
>TRBV4-2|TRBJ1-2
CASSVRTGTDYGYTF
>TRBV28|TRBJ2-1
CASSPLAGVGNEQFF
>TRBV2|TRBJ1-2
CASSPTENYGYTF
>TRBV18|TRBJ2-3
CVSSPFPQSSTDTQYF
>TRBV28|TRBJ2-7
CASSLPIQRRAVEQYF
>TRBV10-3|TRBJ2-3
CAISEGTQYF
>TRBV30|TRBJ1-2
CAWGPANGYTF
>TRBV18|TRBJ2-7
CASSPPGGPSEQYF
>TRBV2|TRBJ2-1
CASSLSLGRSYNEQFF
>TRBV9|TRBJ2-5
CASSVGTSGRSETQYF